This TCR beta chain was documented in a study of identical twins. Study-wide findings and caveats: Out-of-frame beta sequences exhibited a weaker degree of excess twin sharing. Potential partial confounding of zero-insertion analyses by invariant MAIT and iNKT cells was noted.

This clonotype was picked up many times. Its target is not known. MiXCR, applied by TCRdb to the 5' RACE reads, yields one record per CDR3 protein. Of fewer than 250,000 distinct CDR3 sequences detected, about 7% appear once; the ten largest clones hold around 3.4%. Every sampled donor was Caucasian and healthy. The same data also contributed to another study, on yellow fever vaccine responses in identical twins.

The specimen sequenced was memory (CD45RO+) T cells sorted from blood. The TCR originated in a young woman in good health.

The CDR3 sequence: CASSPLGDPSGYNEQFF. The CDR3, as DNA: TGTGCCAGCAGCCCGTTAGGCGACCCTAGCGGCTACAATGAGCAGTTCTTC. The rearrangement joins TRBV4-2 to TRBJ2-1; 7 bases agree with TRBD2. Unmatched junction bases numbered 12, after V lost 4 bases and J lost 3 bases. CDR1 is LGHNA and CDR2 is YNFKEQ in the germline V gene. The CDR3 totals 17 residues.